This TCR beta chain came from a study of blood T cells in healthy people across ages. Whole-study results and caveats: Unsorted PBMCs ruled out conclusive naive versus antigen-experienced comparison.

Combining a sample-barcoded 5' primer with a J-beta primer mix, a second PCR ran for roughly 7 to 11 cycles. Samples each returned at least 2.5 million CDR3-containing paired-end reads. Each CDR3 protein gets one entry after TCRdb re-called the 5' RACE reads with MiXCR. The top ten clones hold more than 20% of a sample with 1,800,000 or so distinct CDR3 sequences, 35% to 50% of them seen once. Total RNA, at least 5.5 micrograms per sample, came from PBMCs. The germline V gene encodes CDR1 SQVTM and CDR2 ANQGSEA. The V and J ends lost 5 bases and 3 bases respectively, with 11 bases between them. The CDR3 loop spans 12 amino acids. Notes on this clonotype: The antigen remains unidentified.

This rearrangement joins TRBV29-1 to TRBJ2-7, with a weak D call TRBD2 (5 bases). Sequencing was done on a sample of blood. The sequence came from a human donor in good health. The CDR3 spells CSVTEGSYEQYF. The CDR3 DNA sequence: TGCAGCGTTACCGAGGGAAGCTACGAGCAGTACTTC.